This T cell receptor beta chain appears in the sequencing data of a study of cytomegalovirus exposure and HLA in healthy donors. A note on this clone: Its antigen is as yet unknown.

From germline, CDR1 is MNHNS and CDR2 SASEGT. The ends were cut back, 3 bases at V and 2 bases at J, with 13 bases in the middle. The CDR3 covers 15 residues. Whole-study results and caveats: Later analysis suggested most CMV-associated TCR beta chains were HLA-restricted.

Primers included in the PCR were 60 Vbeta and 13 Jbeta primers. Measured with immunoSEQ multiplex PCR; TCRdb has only the in-frame clones, and not every one. The table shows approximately 100,000 clones, with roughly 75% occurring only once. The sequence came from a woman younger than 35 in good health and CMV-seropositive. The chain employs TRBV6-1 and TRBJ1-2; TRBD1 might be the D (6 bases). Source material: PBMCs. The CDR3 DNA reads TGTGCCAGCAGTGAGAGGACAGAGCAGAACTATGGCTACACCTTC. Encoded protein: CASSERTEQNYGYTF.